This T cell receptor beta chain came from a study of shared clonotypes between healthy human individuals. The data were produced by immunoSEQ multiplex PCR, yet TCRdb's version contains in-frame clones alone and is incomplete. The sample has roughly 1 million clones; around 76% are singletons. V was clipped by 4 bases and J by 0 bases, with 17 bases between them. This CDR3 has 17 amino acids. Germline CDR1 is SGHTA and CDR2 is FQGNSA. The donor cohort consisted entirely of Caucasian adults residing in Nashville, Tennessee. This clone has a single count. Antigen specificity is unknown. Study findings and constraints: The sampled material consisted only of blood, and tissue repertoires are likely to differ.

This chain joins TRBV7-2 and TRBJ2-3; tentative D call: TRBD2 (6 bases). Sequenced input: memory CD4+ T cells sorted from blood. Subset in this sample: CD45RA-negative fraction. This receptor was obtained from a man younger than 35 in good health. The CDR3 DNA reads TGTGCCAGCAGCTCCATAGGTAGCGGACCAAGCACAGATACGCAGTATTTT. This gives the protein CASSSIGSGPSTDTQYF.